The source of this TCR beta chain is a study of cytomegalovirus exposure and HLA in healthy donors. Trimming cost V 4 bases and J 5 bases, with 10 bases left between them. The CDR3 length is 13 residues. Germline lookup yields CDR1 MNHEY and CDR2 SVGAGI. The PCR was carried out with 60 Vbeta primers and 13 Jbeta primers. Sequencing used immunoSEQ multiplex PCR; TCRdb keeps in-frame clones, though not all of them. The data hold 100,000 to 150,000 clones, with roughly 74% observed a single time. The material sequenced was PBMCs. V usage is TRBV6-5 and J usage is TRBJ2-3, with D tentatively TRBD2 (5 bases). The source is a woman in her 50s in good health and CMV-seropositive. The CDR3: CASSSGNRDTQYF. CDR3 nucleotide sequence: TGTGCCAGCAGTTCGGGGAATAGAGATACGCAGTATTTT.